These 25 T cell receptor beta chains share one sample of origin, sequenced in a study of CD8+ T cells in alopecia areata. cDNA serving as the sequencing template came from extracted, reverse transcribed RNA. Using immunoSEQ multiplex PCR, the repertoire was profiled, and TCRdb retains in-frame clones only, with some absent. Among 93,000 or so clones listed, 65% to 90% were seen once. This sample's treatment: oral pan-JAK inhibitor, 5-10 mg twice daily. The starting material was CD8+ T cells sorted from blood, obtained between weeks 30 and 35, from a patient treated with tofacitinib. These receptors were obtained from a human donor with alopecia areata.

This clone appeared once. The chain carries TRBV7-9 and TRBJ1-4, with a weak D call TRBD1 (6 bases). The CDR3 length is 13 residues. Germline CDR1 reads SEHNR; CDR2 reads FQNEAQ (reference sequence). V was trimmed by 10 bases and J by 7 bases, leaving 16 bases between them. DNA of the CDR3: TGTGCCACCCGCCCCCGGGGGCGTGAAAAACTGTTTTTT. Translating gives CATRPRGREKLFF.

The table lists this clone with a count of one. The rearrangement uses TRBV5-1 and TRBJ2-3; 7 bases map to TRBD1. V was pared by 0 bases and J by 3 bases, with 4 bases of the junction left unmatched. The CDR3 runs to 15 residues. CDR1 and CDR2 from the germline V gene are SGHRS and YFSETQ. DNA of the CDR3: TGCGCCAGCAGCTTGGAGGGGGCTGAGACAGATACGCAGTATTTT. Encoded protein: CASSLEGAETDTQYF. Supplemented by reference TRBV5-1 and TRBJ2-3, the full variable domain reads KAGVTQTPRYLIKTRGQQVTLSCSPISGHRSVSWYQQTPGQGLQFLFEYFSETQRNKGNFPGRFSGRQFSNSRSEMNVSTLELGDSALYLCASSLEGAETDTQYFGPGTRLTVL.

The V call is TRBV14, the J call TRBJ2-7; D possibly corresponds to TRBD2 (6 bases). Looked up from germline, CDR1 is SGHDN and CDR2 is FVKESK. This CDR3 spans 12 amino acids. Trimming took off 8 bases at V and 2 bases at J, with 10 bases between the two ends. The CDR3 DNA reads TGTGCCAGCGGGGGGATTCCCTACGAGCAGTACTTC. This gives the protein CASGGIPYEQYF.

The chain links TRBV30 to TRBJ2-7; tentatively, D is TRBD1 (6 bases). V was shortened by 2 bases and J by 2 bases, with 22 bases between the two germline ends. Germline V CDR1 and CDR2: GTSNPN, SVGIG (reference sequence). CDR3 length: 17 residues. Here the CDR3 reads CAWSTPLHRDLAYEQYF. The DNA of the CDR3 is TGTGCCTGGAGTACCCCCCTACACAGGGACCTCGCCTACGAGCAGTACTTC.

The rearrangement links TRBV5-5 to TRBJ1-1; TRBD1 is a possible D gene (5 bases). Germline V gene sequence: CDR1 SGHKS, CDR2 YYEKEE (reference sequence). The CDR3 is 15 amino acids. The ends were cut back, 2 bases at V and 5 bases at J, with 16 bases in the middle. The CDR3, as DNA: TGTGCCAGCAGCTTAAGTGCAGGGATCGGGACTGAAGCTTTCTTT. It translates to CASSLSAGIGTEAFF.

The chain combines TRBV5-1 with TRBJ2-7; a weak D match, TRBD2 (6 bases). The CDR3 spans 16 residues. CDR1 is SGHRS, CDR2 YFSETQ, per germline. The V gene lost 3 bases and the J gene lost 2 bases, with 18 bases spanning the gap. Here the CDR3 reads CASSSRGWGVTYEQYF. The CDR3 DNA follows: TGCGCCAGCAGCTCGCGGGGCTGGGGTGTCACCTACGAGCAGTACTTC.

The chain employs TRBV29-1 and TRBJ2-7, with 7 bases that match TRBD1. Looked up from germline, CDR1 is SQVTM and CDR2 is ANQGSEA. The J segment lost 4 bases and the V segment lost 3 bases, leaving 6 bases of the junction unmatched. The CDR3 is 13 amino acids. The DNA of the CDR3 is TGCAGCGTTGAGGACAGGAGCGGATACGAGCAGTACTTC. Its protein product is CSVEDRSGYEQYF.

The chain links TRBV30 to TRBJ1-1; 7 bases are a match to TRBD1. CDR1 and CDR2 (germline): GTSNPN, SVGIG (reference sequence). After removal of 4 bases from V and 1 base from J, the junction contained 3 bases not matched to a gene. CDR3 size: 13 residues. CDR3 region: CAWTGTANTEAFF. In nucleotides, the CDR3 is TGTGCCTGGACTGGGACAGCGAACACTGAAGCTTTCTTT.

The gene calls are TRBV6-5 and TRBJ2-1; no clear D gene. Deletions cut 2 bases from V and 10 bases from J, with 12 bases between. The CDR3 runs to 13 residues. CDR1 and CDR2 (germline): MNHEY, SVGAGI. DNA for the CDR3: TGTGCCAGCAGTTACCAGGTCCTCGGGGAGCAGTTCTTC. Protein sequence: CASSYQVLGEQFF.

This chain uses TRBV10-2 with TRBJ2-7, with D perhaps TRBD1 (6 bases). The germline V gene encodes CDR1 WSHSY and CDR2 SAAADI. Trimming cost V 5 bases and J 2 bases, with 13 bases left between them. This CDR3 has 14 residues. The CDR3 reads CASSTGQHTYEQYF. The CDR3 DNA is TGCGCCAGCAGTACCGGACAGCACACCTACGAGCAGTACTTC.

The chain is built from TRBV27 and TRBJ2-2; TRBD2 might be the D (5 bases). The ends were cut back, 7 bases at V and 1 base at J, with 10 bases in the middle. The CDR3 length is 14 residues. Per the germline V gene, CDR1 is MNHEY and CDR2 is SMNVEV (reference sequence). CDR3 residues: CASTGSQNTGELFF. The CDR3 nucleotides are TGTGCCAGCACGGGGTCACAGAACACCGGGGAGCTGTTTTTT.

V is TRBV7-8 and J is TRBJ2-3; D uncertain. Germline CDR1 reads SGHVS; CDR2 reads FQNEAQ. The CDR3 totals 16 residues. The germline V and J ends were trimmed by 1 base and 2 bases, with 13 bases remaining between them. CDR3 coding DNA: TGTGCCAGCAGCTTAGGACCGAAGGTAGTCACAGATACGCAGTATTTT. It yields the protein CASSLGPKVVTDTQYF.

This clone has more than one count but fewer than ten. V is TRBV6-5 and J is TRBJ2-7, with 8 bases lining up with TRBD1. Germline V gene lookup returns CDR1 MNHEY and CDR2 SVGAGI. The length of the CDR3 is 14 residues. V lost 3 bases and J lost 2; bases outside the gene matches: 3. DNA for the CDR3: TGTGCCAGCAGTTATACAGGGGGTCCCTACGAGCAGTACTTC. Translation gives CASSYTGGPYEQYF.

The chain combines TRBV9 with TRBJ2-1; TRBD2 agrees at 9 bases. The V gene end was trimmed by 3 bases and the J gene end by 1 base; junction bases not matched to a gene: 5. The CDR3 loop spans 16 amino acids. Germline loops: CDR1 SGDLS, CDR2 YYNGEE. The CDR3 DNA reads as TGTGCCAGCAGCGCGACGACTAGCGGATCCTACAATGAGCAGTTCTTC. Amino acids: CASSATTSGSYNEQFF. Combining the CDR3 with reference TRBV9 and TRBJ2-1 gives the whole variable domain DSGVTQTPKHLITATGQRVTLRCSPRSGDLSVYWYQQSLDQGLQFLIQYYNGEERAKGNILERFSAQQFPDLHSELNLSSLELGDSALYFCASSATTSGSYNEQFFGPGTRLTVL.

This rearrangement joins TRBV6-6 to TRBJ2-1; TRBD1 might be the D (8 bases). The length of the CDR3 is 14 residues. The V and J ends lost 5 bases and 6 bases respectively, with 14 bases between them. In germline, CDR1 is MNHNY, CDR2 SVGAGI (reference sequence). This chain's CDR3 is CASSGQGGANEQFF. In nucleotides, the CDR3 is TGTGCCAGCAGTGGACAGGGAGGGGCCAATGAGCAGTTCTTC.

The rearrangement uses TRBV5-1 and TRBJ2-7, with 7 nucleotides matching TRBD1. CDR3 length equals 14 residues. Germline V gene sequence: CDR1 SGHRS, CDR2 YFSETQ. Losses at the gene ends were 4 bases for V and 5 bases for J; bases not matched to a gene: 9. In DNA, the CDR3 is TGCGCCAGCAGCGAGGGGGCTACAACCCACGAGCAGTACTTC. Residues: CASSEGATTHEQYF.

The chain recombines TRBV10-3 with TRBJ2-7; D is possibly TRBD1 (6 bases). This CDR3 is built from 14 residues. In germline, CDR1 is ENHRY, CDR2 SYGVKD. Trimming pared 2 bases from V and 5 bases from J, leaving 13 bases between. The CDR3 DNA is TGTGCCATCAGTGAGGCTTACAGGGCCCACGAGCAGTACTTC. Amino acid sequence: CAISEAYRAHEQYF.

V usage is TRBV16 and J usage is TRBJ2-7, with 8 positions matching TRBD1. The germline CDR1 and CDR2 sequences are KGHSY and FQNENV. V lost 1 base and J lost 2; bases outside the gene matches: 4. The CDR3 has 15 amino acids. CDR3 region: CASSQFETGAYEQYF. The CDR3 coding sequence is TGTGCCAGCAGCCAATTTGAGACAGGGGCCTACGAGCAGTACTTC.

The chain uses TRBV7-2 and TRBJ2-3, with 10 nucleotides matching TRBD1. Germline lookup yields CDR1 SGHTA and CDR2 FQGNSA. This CDR3 region has 18 residues. Trimming removed 0 bases from V and 4 bases from J; junction bases left unmatched: 10. For the CDR3, the DNA is TGTGCCAGCAGCTTAGCCCACCCGGGACAGGGGAGCGCAGATACGCAGTATTTT. It translates to CASSLAHPGQGSADTQYF.

The chain uses TRBV11-2 and TRBJ2-6; unclear D gene. V was pared by 1 base and J by 2 bases, with 12 bases between. This CDR3 spans 17 amino acids. Germline loops: CDR1 SGHAT, CDR2 FQNNGV. Here the CDR3 reads CASSLAYGRTGANVLTF. CDR3 bases: TGTGCCAGCAGCTTAGCATACGGCAGAACTGGGGCCAACGTCCTGACTTTC.

In the case of this clone: The same CDR3 is also encoded by other DNA sequences in this sample. The rearrangement joins TRBV6-5 to TRBJ2-1; no clear D gene. The CDR3 length is 13 residues. Germline V gene sequence: CDR1 MNHEY, CDR2 SVGAGI. Trimming shortened V by 2 bases and J by 0 bases, and 2 bases separated the two germline ends. In DNA, the CDR3 is TGTGCCAGCAGTTACAGCTCCTACAATGAGCAGTTCTTC. Translation gives CASSYSSYNEQFF.

V gene TRBV23-1 combines with J gene TRBJ2-7, with 9 bases matching TRBD1. TRBV23-1 has ORF status, its function being uncertain. V lost 3 bases and J lost 4; bases outside the gene matches: 4. This CDR3 comprises 14 residues. CDR3 sequence (DNA): TGCGCCAGCAGTCAGAGGACAGGGGCTTACGAGCAGTACTTC. It specifies CASSQRTGAYEQYF.

This chain uses TRBV2 with TRBJ2-3; D is tentatively TRBD1 or TRBD2 (5 bases each). Germline V gives CDR1 SNHLY, CDR2 FYNNEI. Trimming removed 10 bases from V and 2 bases from J, with 16 bases in between. The CDR3 extends over 14 amino acids. For the CDR3, the DNA is TGTGCCACCGGGGCCCGCAGGGACACAGATACGCAGTATTTT. This codes for CATGARRDTDTQYF. Filled out from reference TRBV2 and TRBJ2-3, the complete variable domain reads EPEVTQTPSHQVTQMGQEVILRCVPISNHLYFYWYRQILGQKVEFLVSFYNNEISEKSEIFDDQFSVERPDGSNFTLKIRSTKLEDSAMYFCATGARRDTDTQYFGPGTRLTVL.

In the case of this clone: The same CDR3 is also encoded by other DNA sequences in this sample. The CDR3: CSVEAGNYGYTF. The CDR3 nucleotides are TGCAGCGTTGAGGCCGGAAACTATGGCTACACCTTC. V usage is TRBV29-1 and J usage is TRBJ1-2, with D hard to call. The CDR3 totals 12 residues. Per the germline V gene, CDR1 is SQVTM and CDR2 is ANQGSEA. V lost 3 bases, J lost 2 bases, and 7 bases lay in between.

The chain has TRBV27 and TRBJ2-7; 7 positions agree with TRBD1. J gave up 2 bases and V 5 bases, and 6 bases lay outside the gene matches. There are 14 residues in the CDR3. Germline CDR1 reads MNHEY; CDR2 reads SMNVEV (reference sequence). CDR3 in DNA: TGTGCCAGCAGTCCCTACAGGGGCCCCTACGAGCAGTACTTC. This gives the protein CASSPYRGPYEQYF.